The 5 T cell receptor beta chains below were found in one sample sequenced in a study of regulatory T cells in long-lasting Graves disease. Time point denoted: persistent/refractory GD, antithyroid drugs over 5 years with positive TRAb. From PBMCs, RNA was extracted and then used to make the TCR library. Arm-PCR of CDR3 regions and iRepertoire HTBI primers were the basis on which TCR beta libraries were built. TCRdb itself ran the multiplex PCR reads through MiXCR, one entry per CDR3 protein. The repertoire has 400,000 to 600,000 distinct CDR3 sequences, 20% to 25% of them found once; the top ten carry around 7%. Sample: peripheral blood mononuclear cells (PBMCs), taken when the disease was refractory, from a patient treated with antithyroid drugs. Receptor source: a female donor with Graves disease.

The chain carries TRBV24-1 and TRBJ2-3; D possibly uses TRBD1 or TRBD2 (5 bases each). Looked up from germline, CDR1 is KGHDR and CDR2 is SFDVKD. V was cut by 6 bases and J by 6 bases, with 12 bases left in between. The CDR3 has 13 residues. CDR3 bases: TGTGCCACCAGTCCTAGAGGGGCGGATACGCAGTATTTT. Translation: CATSPRGADTQYF.

This chain connects TRBV20-1 to TRBJ2-7; either TRBD1 or TRBD2 may fit D (5 bases each). Trimming left V 3 bases short and J 5 bases short, with 20 bases between. From germline, CDR1 is DFQATT and CDR2 SNEGSKA (reference sequence). CDR3 length equals 15 residues. In nucleotides, the CDR3 is TGCAGTGCTAGTCCCCACGCCGGGGCTACCCACGAGCAGTACTTC. This encodes CSASPHAGATHEQYF.

This clonotype has a handful of counts. This chain uses TRBV9 with TRBJ2-5; TRBD2 matches 14 bases. Germline V gene sequence: CDR1 SGDLS, CDR2 YYNGEE. V was clipped by 3 bases and J by 2 bases; unmatched bases: 6. The CDR3 runs 17 residues. The CDR3 region has the DNA TGTGCCAGCAGCGCAGGGGGACTAGCGGGGGTACAAGAGACCCAGTACTTC. It yields the protein CASSAGGLAGVQETQYF.

This clonotype was detected a few times. The chain couples TRBV7-2 to TRBJ1-1, with TRBD1 matching over 9 bases. The germline V gene encodes CDR1 SGHTA and CDR2 FQGNSA. This CDR3 comprises 18 residues. V trimming: 5 bases; J trimming: 1 base; junction bases outside the gene matches: 14. The CDR3 sequence is CASSPESWDRVGNTEAFF. In nucleotides, the CDR3 is TGTGCCAGCAGCCCAGAGTCTTGGGACAGGGTTGGGAACACTGAAGCTTTCTTT.

This CDR3 is CASSPSLLSGRTSYEQYF. The CDR3 nucleotides read TGTGCCAGCAGCCCCTCACTACTTAGCGGGAGGACCTCCTACGAGCAGTACTTC. The rearrangement joins TRBV14 to TRBJ2-7, with TRBD2 matching over 10 bases. The CDR3 totals 18 residues. The germline gives CDR1 SGHDN, CDR2 FVKESK. V dropped 4 bases and J dropped 0; count of bases not matched to a gene: 12.